This T cell receptor (beta chain) appears in the sequencing data of a study of identical twins. V lost 5 bases and J 8 bases, leaving 19 bases between the germline ends. The length of the CDR3 is 14 residues. Germline CDR1 is SGHRS and CDR2 is YFSETQ. TCRdb reprocessed the 5' RACE reads via MiXCR and lists one record per CDR3 protein. The profile shows roughly 720,000 distinct CDR3 sequences, around a sixth of them singletons. These data also formed part of another study, on T cells expressing NK-cell markers. That report notes: It was from sorted CD3+CD56+NKG2C+, CD3+CD56+NKG2C- and CD3+CD56-NKG2C+ T cells that TCR beta repertoires came. Sequenced donors, eight in total, included seven who were HCMV-seropositive and one who was seronegative.

This receptor was obtained from a young woman in good health. V is TRBV5-1 and J is TRBJ1-2; possible D gene TRBD1, 6 bases. The sequencing input was PBMCs. CDR3: CASRSVGGAEGYTF. Written as DNA, the CDR3 is TGCGCCAGCAGGTCCGTCGGGGGCGCAGAAGGCTACACCTTC.